This TCR beta chain was captured in a study of cytomegalovirus exposure and HLA in healthy donors. Primers: 60 Vbeta forward and 13 Jbeta reverse. Only in-frame clones appear in the TCRdb table, and some are missing; sequencing was by immunoSEQ multiplex PCR. The sample shows some 98,000 clones, more than 75% of them seen only once. This CDR3 is 15 amino acids long. The V end lost 0 bases, the J end lost 6 bases, and 14 bases lay between the germline ends. From germline, CDR1 is LGHNA and CDR2 YSLEER. Sequencing input: PBMCs. This receptor was identified in a human donor in good health. V usage is TRBV4-3 and J usage is TRBJ1-2; D might be TRBD1 (5 bases). In DNA, the CDR3 is TGCGCCAGCAGCCAAGATAAGTCGGTAGGGGATGGCTACACCTTC. Amino acids: CASSQDKSVGDGYTF.